These 24 T cell receptor beta chains share one sample of origin, sequenced in a study of blood T cell repertoires in COVID-19. Clones were read by immunoSEQ multiplex PCR, and TCRdb kept only the in-frame ones, dropping some. This repertoire shows 180,000 or so clones, about four fifths found once; its top ten account for over 7.5%. The material sequenced was peripheral blood. The origin of the receptors is an older woman with acute or convalescent COVID-19.

J is TRBJ1-5 and V is TRBV6-5; 8 bases line up with TRBD1. Losses at the gene ends were 2 bases for V and 4 bases for J; bases not matched to a gene: 1. This CDR3 is built from 14 residues. Germline loops: CDR1 MNHEY, CDR2 SVGAGI. The CDR3 protein is CASSYGQGNQPQHF. The DNA of the CDR3 is TGTGCCAGCAGTTACGGACAGGGAAATCAGCCCCAGCATTTT.

Regarding this clone: At the DNA level, this CDR3 is encoded by other sequences in the same sample as well. This chain connects TRBV5-1 to TRBJ2-2, with 7 bases that match TRBD1. Germline V gives CDR1 SGHRS, CDR2 YFSETQ. The CDR3 contains 16 residues. J lost 1 base, V lost 2 bases, and 5 bases had no gene match. The CDR3 region has the DNA TGCGCCAGCAGCTTAAGACAGGGACAGAACACCGGGGAGCTGTTTTTT. It translates to CASSLRQGQNTGELFF.

This rearrangement joins TRBV15 to TRBJ2-4; TRBD2 agrees at 8 bases. The germline V gene encodes CDR1 LNHNV and CDR2 YYDKDF (reference sequence). The CDR3 runs to 21 residues. V gave up 4 bases and J gave up 0 bases; unmatched junction bases: 20. The CDR3 region has the DNA TGTGCCACCAGCAAGACTAGCGCGAGCCTGTTGACTACACTAGCCAAAAACATTCAGTACTTC. As protein: CATSKTSASLLTTLAKNIQYF.

The chain employs TRBV27 and TRBJ1-6; D is uncertain. The V end lost 2 bases, the J end lost 7 bases, and 9 bases lay between the germline ends. Germline values: CDR1 MNHEY, CDR2 SMNVEV (reference sequence). The length of the CDR3 is 14 residues. In DNA, the CDR3 is TGTGCCAGCAGTTTAAACGAGGCCAATTCACCCCTCCACTTT. Translation: CASSLNEANSPLHF.

This clone was seen a single time. This chain joins TRBV29-1 and TRBJ1-5; D unclear. Germline V gene lookup returns CDR1 SQVTM and CDR2 ANQGSEA. V lost 4 bases and J lost 2, with 9 bases in between. The CDR3 has 13 amino acids. The CDR3 bases are TGCAGCGTTGGAGCGAATCGCAATCAGCCCCAGCATTTT. This gives the protein CSVGANRNQPQHF. The variable domain in full, with the rest retrieved from reference TRBV29-1 and TRBJ1-5, is SAVISQKPSRDICQRGTSLTIQCQVDSQVTMMFWYRQQPGQSLTLIATANQGSEATYESGFVIDKFPISRPNLTFSTLTVSNMSPEDSSIYLCSVGANRNQPQHFGDGTRLSIL.

This clone was detected only once. The chain carries TRBV6-5 and TRBJ1-1, with D possibly matching TRBD1 (6 bases). V shed 2 bases and J shed 7 bases, with 20 bases lying between them. The CDR3 loop spans 16 amino acids. Germline V gene lookup returns CDR1 MNHEY and CDR2 SVGAGI. The CDR3 DNA reads TGTGCCAGCAGTTACCAACGTTCAATCTCAGGGGTTGAAGCTTTCTTT. Its translation: CASSYQRSISGVEAFF.

The CDR3 loop reads CASNRGLDDEQYF. The CDR3 nucleotides read TGTGCCAGCAACAGGGGCCTCGACGACGAGCAGTACTTC. This chain uses TRBV2 with TRBJ2-7; 7 nucleotides agree with TRBD1. Germline trimming cut 7 bases from V and 5 bases from J; bases unmatched to any gene: 8. CDR1 is SNHLY and CDR2 is FYNNEI in the germline V gene. The CDR3 is made up of 13 amino acids.

The gene calls are TRBV6-5 and TRBJ2-7, with 11 positions matching TRBD1. There are 15 residues in the CDR3. The V gene's germline CDR1 is MNHEY and CDR2 SVGAGI. V trimming: 8 bases; J trimming: 3 bases; junction bases outside the gene matches: 9. CDR3 nucleotide sequence: TGTGCCAGCCAGGACCCCGGGACAGGGGGCTACGAGCAGTACTTC. Amino acids: CASQDPGTGGYEQYF.

This clone was picked up a small number of times. This chain joins TRBV19 and TRBJ1-5; 9 bases agree with TRBD1. CDR1 is LNHDA, CDR2 SQIVND, per germline (reference sequence). The trim removed 6 bases at V and 6 bases at J, leaving 12 bases unmatched. The CDR3 has 16 amino acids. The CDR3: CASRPPGQGFGQPQHF. CDR3 bases: TGTGCCAGTAGACCACCGGGACAGGGTTTCGGTCAGCCCCAGCATTTT.

J is TRBJ1-1 and V is TRBV27; no clear D. Germline values: CDR1 MNHEY, CDR2 SMNVEV (reference sequence). This CDR3 has 12 amino acids. V was pared by 8 bases and J by 10 bases, with 17 bases between. The CDR3 region has the DNA TGTGCCAGCCCGGAGAATCCGATACGAGCTTTCTTT. Protein product: CASPENPIRAFF.

The chain has TRBV20-1 and TRBJ1-2; tentatively, D is TRBD1 (6 bases). Trimming pared 8 bases from V and 8 bases from J, leaving 15 bases between. The germline CDR1 and CDR2 sequences are DFQATT and SNEGSKA (reference sequence). The CDR3 length is 11 residues. CDR3: CSPPGDMGYTF. CDR3 sequence (DNA): TGCAGTCCCCCTGGGGACATGGGCTACACCTTC.

This chain uses TRBV3-1 (or the pseudogene TRBV3-2) with TRBJ1-2, with D maybe TRBD1 (6 bases). This CDR3 is 14 amino acids long. Trimming left V 1 base short and J 2 bases short, with 8 bases between. In germline, CDR1 is LGHDT, CDR2 YNNKEL (reference sequence). The CDR3 DNA sequence: TGTGCCAGCAGCCAAGGGGACACCAACTATGGCTACACCTTC. Protein product: CASSQGDTNYGYTF.

The chain combines TRBV5-1 with TRBJ2-3; 7 nucleotides line up with TRBD1. This CDR3 region has 14 residues. The V and J ends lost 7 bases and 0 bases, in that order; junction bases with no gene match: 5. Germline-derived CDR1 and CDR2 are SGHRS and YFSETQ. CDR3 loop: CASVPGQSTDTQYF. The CDR3 bases are TGCGCCAGCGTCCCGGGACAGAGCACAGATACGCAGTATTTT.

In this sample, this clone turned up once. The chain combines TRBV19 with TRBJ2-1; maybe TRBD1 (5 bases). V lost 4 bases, J lost 9 bases, and 10 bases lay in between. Germline CDR1 and CDR2: LNHDA and SQIVND (reference sequence). The CDR3 is made up of 12 amino acids. CDR3 nucleotides: TGTGCCAGTAGTACAACAGGTGGTGAGCAGTTCTTC. Its translation is CASSTTGGEQFF.

The chain links TRBV7-2 to TRBJ2-3; weak D call: TRBD1 (7 bases). Germline V gives CDR1 SGHTA, CDR2 FQGNSA. This CDR3 spans 16 amino acids. V was shortened by 5 bases and J by 1 base, with 16 bases between the two germline ends. DNA for the CDR3: TGTGCCAGCAGCACCGGGGGAGACAGGGGCACAGATACGCAGTATTTT. Translation gives CASSTGGDRGTDTQYF.

The gene calls are TRBV19 and TRBJ2-5; TRBD2 matches 9 bases. This CDR3 contains 17 residues. The germline CDR1 and CDR2 sequences are LNHDA and SQIVND (reference sequence). The V gene end was trimmed by 3 bases and the J gene end by 2 bases; junction bases not matched to a gene: 10. The CDR3 is CASSIGAASGEQETQYF. The CDR3 DNA sequence: TGTGCCAGTAGTATTGGTGCGGCTAGCGGGGAGCAAGAGACCCAGTACTTC.

J is TRBJ1-1 and V is TRBV5-1; 8 nucleotides agree with TRBD1. The junction had 17 bases not matched to a gene; V was cut back by 4 bases and J by 3 bases. The CDR3 is made up of 18 amino acids. Germline V gives CDR1 SGHRS, CDR2 YFSETQ. The CDR3 region has the DNA TGCGCCAGCAGCAGGGGAGGACAGGGTGTAGCGTCATACACTGAAGCTTTCTTT. Its translation is CASSRGGQGVASYTEAFF.

The chain has TRBV5-1 and TRBJ1-6; TRBD1 might be the D (6 bases). Deletions cut 5 bases from V and 7 bases from J, with 13 bases between. This CDR3 spans 14 amino acids. Per the germline V gene, CDR1 is SGHRS and CDR2 is YFSETQ. CDR3 loop: CASSSPDSNSPLHF. In DNA form, the CDR3 reads TGCGCCAGCAGTTCCCCGGACAGCAATTCACCCCTCCACTTT.

This clone was seen just once. The chain has TRBV6-5 and TRBJ2-7; 8 nucleotides match TRBD1. V shed 0 bases, J shed 6 bases, and the junction held 4 bases outside the gene matches. Germline V gives CDR1 MNHEY, CDR2 SVGAGI. The CDR3 is 14 amino acids. The CDR3 here is CASSYSPGGAEQYF. The DNA for the CDR3 is TGTGCCAGCAGTTACTCGCCAGGGGGCGCCGAGCAGTACTTC.

V is TRBV5-4 and J is TRBJ2-1, with D perhaps matching TRBD1 (6 bases). In germline, CDR1 is SGHNT, CDR2 YYREEE (reference sequence). The CDR3 is 16 residues long. Trimming left V 4 bases short and J 4 bases short, with 18 bases between. This CDR3 reads CASSPTVQGLYNEQFF. The CDR3 DNA is TGTGCCAGCAGCCCCACCGTACAGGGATTATACAATGAGCAGTTCTTC.

V and J are TRBV7-2 and TRBJ2-7, with D hard to call. V lost 4 bases, J lost 4 bases, and 11 bases lay in between. The CDR3 has 13 residues. Germline V gene sequence: CDR1 SGHTA, CDR2 FQGNSA. This chain's CDR3 is CASSSTLTYEQYF. The CDR3 DNA follows: TGTGCCAGCAGCTCTACTCTGACTTACGAGCAGTACTTC.

The chain carries TRBV7-2 and TRBJ1-2, with 9 bases aligning to TRBD1. The germline V gene encodes CDR1 SGHTA and CDR2 FQGNSA. With 5 bases clipped from V and 5 bases from J, the junction kept 6 bases outside the gene matches. The CDR3 contains 14 residues. The DNA for the CDR3 is TGTGCCAGCAGCAACAGGGGGCTCAGATATGGCTACACCTTC. Translating it yields CASSNRGLRYGYTF.

The rearrangement links TRBV7-9 to TRBJ1-2; D uncertain. Between the trimmed V and J ends, which lost 3 bases and 7 bases, there was a span of 9 bases. The length of the CDR3 is 12 residues. Germline assignment: CDR1 SEHNR and CDR2 FQNEAQ (reference sequence). CDR3 sequence reads: CASSLEVSGYTF. Here the CDR3 DNA reads TGTGCCAGCAGCTTGGAGGTCTCTGGCTACACCTTC.

This rearrangement joins TRBV4-3 to TRBJ1-2; 7 bases are shared with TRBD1. Germline values: CDR1 LGHNA, CDR2 YSLEER. This CDR3 has 14 amino acids. V was pared by 4 bases and J by 3 bases, with 5 bases of the junction left unmatched. The CDR3 region is CASSPSGQHYGYTF. The CDR3 nucleotides are TGCGCCAGCAGCCCCTCGGGACAGCACTATGGCTACACCTTC.